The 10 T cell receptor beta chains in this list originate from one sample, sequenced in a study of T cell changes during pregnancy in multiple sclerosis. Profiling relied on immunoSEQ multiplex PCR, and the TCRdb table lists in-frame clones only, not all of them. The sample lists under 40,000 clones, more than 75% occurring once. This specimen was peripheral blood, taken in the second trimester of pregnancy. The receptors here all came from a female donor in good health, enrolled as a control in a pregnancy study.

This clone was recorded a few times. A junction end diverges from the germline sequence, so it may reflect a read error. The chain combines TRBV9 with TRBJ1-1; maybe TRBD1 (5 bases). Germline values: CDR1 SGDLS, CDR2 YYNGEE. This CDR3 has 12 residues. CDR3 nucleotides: TGTGCCAGCAGCGTAGTGGGAGGGGAGGCTCTCTTT. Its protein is CASSVVGGEALF.

Written as DNA, the CDR3 is TGTGCCAGCAGTGAATCGCGACCCCGGGGGGACGAGCAGTACTTC. It specifies CASSESRPRGDEQYF. The chain combines TRBV25-1 with TRBJ2-7; 7 bases fit TRBD2. With 1 base clipped from V and 5 bases from J, the junction kept 8 bases outside the gene matches. Germline CDR1 MGHDK, CDR2 SYGVNS. There are 15 residues in the CDR3.

CDR3 in DNA: TGTGCCAGCAGTTACAGGGGTGTCCGTACAGATACGCAGTATTTT. This gives the protein CASSYRGVRTDTQYF. The chain is built from TRBV6-5 and TRBJ2-3, with D maybe TRBD1 (5 bases). Trimming took off 2 bases at V and 3 bases at J, with 12 bases between the two ends. Germline-derived CDR1 and CDR2 are MNHEY and SVGAGI. The CDR3 extends over 15 amino acids.

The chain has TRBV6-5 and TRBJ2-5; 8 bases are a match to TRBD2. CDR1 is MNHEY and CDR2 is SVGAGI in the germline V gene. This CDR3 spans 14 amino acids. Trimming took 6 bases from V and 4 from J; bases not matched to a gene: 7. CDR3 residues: CASRKSGSTETQYF. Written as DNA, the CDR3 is TGTGCCAGCAGGAAGAGCGGGAGCACAGAGACCCAGTACTTC.

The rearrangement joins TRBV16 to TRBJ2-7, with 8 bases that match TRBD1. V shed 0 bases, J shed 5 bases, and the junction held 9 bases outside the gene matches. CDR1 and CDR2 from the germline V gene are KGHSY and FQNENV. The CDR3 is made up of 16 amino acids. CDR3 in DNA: TGTGCCAGCAGCCAATCGTTTTCAGGGGGCGCGGACGAGCAGTACTTC. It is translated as CASSQSFSGGADEQYF.

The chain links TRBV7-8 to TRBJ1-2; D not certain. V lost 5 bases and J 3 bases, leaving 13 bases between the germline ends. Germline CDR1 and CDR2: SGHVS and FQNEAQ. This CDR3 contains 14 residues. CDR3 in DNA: TGTGCCAGCAGCCTGAGGGTTCTAGACTATGGCTACACCTTC. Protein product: CASSLRVLDYGYTF.

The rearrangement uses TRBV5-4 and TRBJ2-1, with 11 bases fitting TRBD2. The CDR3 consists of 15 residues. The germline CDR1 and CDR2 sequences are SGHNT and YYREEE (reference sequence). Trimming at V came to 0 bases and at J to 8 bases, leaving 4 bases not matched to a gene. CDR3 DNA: TGTGCCAGCAGCTTGGGAGTAGCGGGGGGGTATGAGCAGTTCTTC. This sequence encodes CASSLGVAGGYEQFF.

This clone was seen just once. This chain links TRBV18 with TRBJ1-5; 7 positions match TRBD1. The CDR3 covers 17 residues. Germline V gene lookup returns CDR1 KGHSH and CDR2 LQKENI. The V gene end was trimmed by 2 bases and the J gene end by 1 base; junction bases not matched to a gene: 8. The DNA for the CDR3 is TGTGCCAGCTCACCAGTTGACAGGGCAATCAGCAATCAGCCCCAGCATTTT. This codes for CASSPVDRAISNQPQHF.

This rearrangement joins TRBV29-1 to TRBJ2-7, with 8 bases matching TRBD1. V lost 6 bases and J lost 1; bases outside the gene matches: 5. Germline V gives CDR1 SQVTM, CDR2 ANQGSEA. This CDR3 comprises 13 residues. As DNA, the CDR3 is TGCAGCGTAGCCGGACAGGGTTCCTACGAGCAGTACTTC. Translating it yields CSVAGQGSYEQYF.

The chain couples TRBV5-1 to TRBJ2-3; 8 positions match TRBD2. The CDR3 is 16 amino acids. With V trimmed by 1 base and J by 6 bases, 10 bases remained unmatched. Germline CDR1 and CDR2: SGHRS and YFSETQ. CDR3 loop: CASSLPSGGGRDTQYF. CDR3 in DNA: TGCGCCAGCAGCTTGCCCTCCGGGGGGGGGAGGGATACGCAGTATTTT.